Sequencing of this T cell receptor (beta chain) was carried out in a study of siplizumab effects on memory and regulatory T cells. Per sample, some 10^5 TCR templates were assayed. TCRdb keeps only in-frame clones here, not all; method: immunoSEQ multiplex PCR. The sample lists some 56,000 clones; around 97% were seen once. About this clone: What it binds is unknown.

General study results and limits: Mean Treg-derived proportions of mappable alloreactive CD4+ clones were approximately 69% for siplizumab and 25% to 30% for controls. Proliferating clones, CD4+ or CD8+, lacked an assignable naive or memory phenotype in roughly 75-95% of cases.

Where a few donor pairs were concerned, the unstimulated naive, memory, effector memory and TEMRA subsets underwent sequencing. Trimming pared 0 bases from V and 5 bases from J, leaving 10 bases between. The CDR3 contains 13 residues. Germline V CDR1 and CDR2: GTSNPN, SVGIG (reference sequence). This chain uses TRBV30 with TRBJ1-1; D ambiguous. Sequencing input: naive CD8+ T cells sorted from blood. The TCR originated in a human donor in good health. The CDR3 protein is CAWSVGSRTEAFF. CDR3 DNA: TGTGCCTGGAGTGTTGGGTCCAGGACTGAAGCTTTCTTT.